Included here is one T cell receptor (beta chain) sequence, with context. Seattle participants joined during active infection and were tracked over time. These data belong to a study of blood T cell repertoires in COVID-19. Study-level information: The study drew acute and convalescent COVID-19 samples from the United States, Italy and Spain. The analysed material was cDNA or gDNA that came from T cells, B-cell-depleted T cells, or PBMCs.

Original methodology: For nucleated cells, counts were estimated from reference gene primer amplification. The table came from immunoSEQ multiplex PCR; TCRdb's copy has only in-frame clones and leaves some out. D and trimming were read from the DNA, whereas the V and J calls and clone size are those reported in that table. The sample holds around 400,000 clones; 87% are singletons and the top ten take roughly 2%. Sequenced material: peripheral blood. This TCR came from a woman aged 55-70 years with COVID-19, enrolled during active disease.

DNA for the CDR3: TGTGCCAGCAGCAGGGGACTAGTGAAAACAGATACGCAGTATTTT. This encodes CASSRGLVKTDTQYF. V gene TRBV21-1 combines with J gene TRBJ2-3; whether TRBD2, the table's D call, matches the DNA was not checked. TRBV21-1 is listed as a pseudogene. The CDR3 contains 15 residues.